The 15 T cell receptor beta chains listed next were all sequenced from one sample in a study of shared clonotypes between healthy human individuals. TCRdb's table, derived via immunoSEQ multiplex PCR, lists solely in-frame clones and lacks some. The table shows 180,000 or so clones, with 85% to 95% occurring only once. Specimen: naive CD4+ T cells sorted from blood. Indicated subset: CD45RA+ positively selected. These receptors all come from a woman in her twenties or thirties in good health.

The J gene is TRBJ1-1, the V gene TRBV5-5, with a weak D call TRBD1 (5 bases). This CDR3 has 14 amino acids. V lost 5 bases to trimming and J lost 2 bases, with 13 bases between them. Germline V lookup: CDR1 SGHKS, CDR2 YYEKEE (reference sequence). This CDR3 reads CASSERGYNTEAFF. The CDR3, as DNA: TGTGCCAGCAGTGAAAGGGGTTATAACACTGAAGCTTTCTTT.

This CDR3 reads CASSIDNRHYGYTF. CDR3 DNA: TGTGCCAGTAGTATTGATAACAGACACTATGGCTACACCTTC. The chain combines TRBV19 with TRBJ1-2, with D unclear. The germline V gene has CDR1 LNHDA and CDR2 SQIVND (reference sequence). This CDR3 comprises 14 residues. Trimming cost V 3 bases and J 3 bases, with 11 bases left between them.

The V gene is TRBV6-4, the J gene TRBJ2-3; D unclear. The V end was cut by 8 bases, the J end by 10 bases, with 10 bases between. The germline V gene has CDR1 MRHNA and CDR2 SNTAGT. This CDR3 spans 10 amino acids. The CDR3 coding sequence is TGTGCCAGCGGTCTTTACTCGCAGTATTTT. Translation: CASGLYSQYF.

The genes are TRBV28 and TRBJ2-6, with a weak D call TRBD1 (6 bases). Trimming took 5 bases from V and 0 from J, leaving 14 bases between them. CDR3 length equals 17 residues. Germline loops: CDR1 MDHEN, CDR2 SYDVKM. The CDR3 DNA is TGTGCCAGCAGTCCACTGGGACACGACTCTGGGGCCAACGTCCTGACTTTC. Its protein is CASSPLGHDSGANVLTF. The whole variable domain, remainder taken from reference TRBV28 and TRBJ2-6, is DVKVTQSSRYLVKRTGEKVFLECVQDMDHENMFWYRQDPGLGLRLIYFSYDVKMKEKGDIPEGYSVSREKKERFSLILESASTNQTSMYLCASSPLGHDSGANVLTFGAGSRLTVL.

The chain couples TRBV7-6 to TRBJ2-1; 8 nucleotides line up with TRBD2. The CDR3 loop spans 15 amino acids. Germline CDR1 and CDR2: SGHVS and FNYEAQ. V lost 5 bases and J lost 7; bases outside the gene matches: 10. The CDR3 sequence: CASSTTSGGGNEQFF. CDR3 in DNA: TGTGCCAGCAGCACCACTAGCGGAGGGGGAAATGAGCAGTTCTTC.

The chain employs TRBV11-2 and TRBJ2-1; D gene ambiguous. The CDR3 is 13 amino acids. Looked up from germline, CDR1 is SGHAT and CDR2 is FQNNGV. V was trimmed by 5 bases and J by 5 bases, leaving 10 bases between them. As DNA, the CDR3 is TGTGCCAGCAGCCCAGGCGTTAACAATGAGCAGTTCTTC. Encoded protein: CASSPGVNNEQFF. The entire variable domain, with the rest obtained from reference TRBV11-2 and TRBJ2-1, is as follows: EAGVAQSPRYKIIEKRQSVAFWCNPISGHATLYWYQQILGQGPKLLIQFQNNGVVDDSQLPKDRFSAERLKGVDSTLKIQPAKLEDSAVYLCASSPGVNNEQFFGPGTRLTVL.

The chain has TRBV5-1 and TRBJ2-7; D is perhaps TRBD2 (6 bases). The CDR3 extends over 14 amino acids. CDR1 is SGHRS, CDR2 YFSETQ, per germline. V lost 4 bases, J lost 3 bases, and 14 bases lay in between. CDR3 sequence (DNA): TGCGCCAGCAGCGTTTCGGGACTCTACTACGAGCAGTACTTC. It encodes CASSVSGLYYEQYF.

The chain couples TRBV28 to TRBJ2-7; 11 bases line up with TRBD2. Germline V gene sequence: CDR1 MDHEN, CDR2 SYDVKM. V lost 4 bases, J lost 6 bases, and 11 bases stayed unmatched. The CDR3 has 16 residues. The CDR3, as DNA: TGTGCCAGCAGTTCGACCCTAGCGGGAGGAACTTCCGAGCAGTACTTC. It translates to CASSSTLAGGTSEQYF.

A remark on this clone: This same CDR3 is encoded by further DNA sequences in the sample. V is TRBV18 and J is TRBJ2-7, with TRBD1 identical over 10 bases. This CDR3 contains 13 residues. CDR1 is KGHSH and CDR2 is LQKENI in the germline V gene. Trimming at V came to 3 bases and at J to 5 bases, leaving 1 base not matched to a gene. CDR3: CASSPGTGDEQYF. In nucleotides, the CDR3 is TGTGCCAGCTCACCCGGGACAGGGGACGAGCAGTACTTC.

The chain combines TRBV10-3 with TRBJ2-7, with D possibly matching TRBD2 (5 bases). Germline V lookup: CDR1 ENHRY, CDR2 SYGVKD. V was shortened by 11 bases and J by 3 bases, with 14 bases between the two germline ends. The length of the CDR3 is 12 residues. CDR3 amino acids: CAHGRANYEQYF. In DNA, the CDR3 is TGTGCCCACGGGCGGGCAAACTACGAGCAGTACTTC.

The V and J genes are TRBV10-3 and TRBJ1-5; weak D call: TRBD1 (5 bases). This CDR3 comprises 13 residues. Between the trimmed V and J ends, which lost 6 bases and 3 bases, there was a span of 9 bases. CDR1 and CDR2 from the germline V gene are ENHRY and SYGVKD. The CDR3 region is CAIRGQTNQPQHF. The CDR3 region has the DNA TGTGCCATCAGGGGGCAGACCAATCAGCCCCAGCATTTT.

The chain is built from TRBV15 and TRBJ2-7; 9 bases map to TRBD2. The CDR3 has 19 residues. In germline, CDR1 is LNHNV, CDR2 YYDKDF (reference sequence). Trimming took 1 base from V and 3 from J; bases not matched to a gene: 16. The CDR3 region is CATSRGAYGSGTSRYEQYF. DNA for the CDR3: TGTGCCACCAGCAGAGGCGCATATGGGTCCGGGACTAGCCGCTACGAGCAGTACTTC.

This clone was counted once. The V call is TRBV29-1, the J call TRBJ2-7; D possibly corresponds to TRBD2 (5 bases). The CDR3 runs to 13 residues. Germline CDR1 reads SQVTM; CDR2 reads ANQGSEA. Between the trimmed V and J ends, which lost 4 bases and 2 bases, there was a span of 12 bases. DNA of the CDR3: TGCAGCGTTGGGGGTATCGGGACCTACGAGCAGTACTTC. Protein product: CSVGGIGTYEQYF.

This chain links TRBV15 with TRBJ2-5; TRBD2 matches at 7 bases. Judging by the DNA end, TRBJ2-7 fits better; the J call may be wrong. The CDR3 spans 16 residues. Germline assignment: CDR1 LNHNV and CDR2 YYDKDF (reference sequence). The CDR3: CATSRDYGRNSYEQYF. The CDR3 region has the DNA TGTGCCACCAGCAGAGATTACGGGAGGAACTCCTACGAGCAGTACTTC.

This clone was recorded only once. This chain links TRBV9 with TRBJ2-5; 8 nucleotides align to TRBD2. Germline V gene data show CDR1 as SGDLS and CDR2 as YYNGEE. The CDR3 has 15 amino acids. J was trimmed by 3 bases and V by 0 bases; bases with no gene match: 4. The CDR3 DNA reads TGTGCCAGCAGCGTAGGGCTAGCGGGTGAAGAGACCCAGTACTTC. This translates into CASSVGLAGEETQYF.